Listed below are T cell receptor beta chains from one sample, sequenced in a study of T cell responses to AZD1222 COVID-19 vaccine. Generated by immunoSEQ multiplex PCR, the TCRdb table keeps only in-frame clones and is missing some. The sample carries about 120,000 clones, 75% to 95% recorded once. The specimen comprised peripheral blood, sampled 28 days after the second dose of the MenACWY control vaccine. The receptors here all came from an adult who received the MenACWY meningococcal vaccine as a control. Both conserved end residues are part of each CDR3. The D gene is left open where the match is weak. Some rows mark clone size as missing; the rest say once, few, many or name a class of expanded clone.

TRBV10-3,NA,TRBJ2-7,TRBD1,CAIGAGGMNEQYF,TGTGCCATCGGTGCAGGGGGCATGAACGAGCAGTACTTC
TRBV5-1,NA,TRBJ2-5,TRBD2,CASSLAGGRSETQYF,TGCGCCAGCAGCTTGGCCGGGGGGAGGAGTGAGACCCAGTACTTC
TRBV4-1,once,TRBJ1-4,NA,CASTDRNEKLFF,TGCGCCAGCACAGACCGAAATGAAAAACTGTTTTTT
TRBV12-3/TRBV12-4,NA,TRBJ2-1,NA,CASSRGELSVVF,TGTGCCAGCAGTAGAGGAGAACTCTCCGTGGTCTTC
TRBV7-9,NA,TRBJ2-3,NA,CASSLGTLRSGQDTQYF,TGTGCCAGCAGCTTAGGGACCCTTCGGTCAGGGCAAGATACGCAGTATTTT
TRBV7-9,NA,TRBJ2-2,NA,CASSLEGSGELFF,TGTGCCAGCAGCTTAGAAGGGAGCGGGGAGCTGTTTTTT
TRBV5-1,NA,TRBJ1-1,NA,CASSLDPPGGGGDTEAFF,TGCGCCAGCAGCTTGGACCCACCTGGGGGGGGCGGGGACACTGAAGCTTTCTTT
TRBV5-1,once,TRBJ2-7,NA,CASSFQEFSYEQYF,TGCGCCAGCAGCTTTCAGGAGTTCTCCTACGAGCAGTACTTC
TRBV7-3,NA,TRBJ1-6,TRBD1,CASSETGDNSPLHF,TGTGCCAGCAGCGAGACAGGGGACAATTCACCCCTCCACTTT
TRBV4-1,NA,TRBJ1-1,TRBD1,CASSHWTGGNTEAFF,TGCGCCAGCAGCCATTGGACAGGCGGGAACACTGAAGCTTTCTTT
TRBV19,NA,TRBJ2-5,TRBD1,CASSYGDSVNGETQYF,TGTGCCAGTAGTTACGGGGACAGCGTAAATGGGGAGACCCAGTACTTC
TRBV5-1,NA,TRBJ2-5,TRBD2,CASSLADGGAQTQYF,TGCGCCAGCAGCTTGGCCGACGGGGGGGCGCAGACCCAGTACTTC
TRBV28,once,TRBJ2-3,NA,CASTGNTDTQYF,TGTGCCAGCACCGGGAACACAGATACGCAGTATTTT
TRBV28,NA,TRBJ1-4,NA,CASSSYPDRTNEKLFF,TGTGCCAGCAGCTCCTATCCTGACAGAACTAATGAAAAACTGTTTTTT
TRBV18,NA,TRBJ1-1,NA,CASSPYLEGSEAFF,TGTGCCAGCTCACCATACTTGGAGGGAAGCGAAGCTTTCTTT
TRBV19,NA,TRBJ1-6,NA,CASTEGPSSYNSPLHF,TGTGCCAGTACGGAAGGCCCGAGCTCCTATAATTCACCCCTCCACTTT
TRBV27,NA,TRBJ2-7,TRBD2,CASSSAGGAYEQYF,TGTGCCAGCAGTTCAGCGGGAGGCGCCTACGAGCAGTACTTC
TRBV2,NA,TRBJ2-3,NA,CASSATTYTQYF,TGTGCCAGCAGTGCGACTACCTATACGCAGTATTTT
TRBV19,few,TRBJ1-1,NA,CASSIGRVNTEAFF,TGTGCCAGTAGTATAGGCAGGGTGAACACTGAAGCTTTCTTT
TRBV20-1,NA,TRBJ1-5,NA,CSASSGDSNQPQHF,TGCAGTGCTAGTTCTGGGGATAGCAATCAGCCCCAGCATTTT
TRBV5-6,NA,TRBJ2-1,TRBD2,CASSSDDWGGRRNEQFF,TGTGCCAGCAGCTCGGACGACTGGGGCGGGAGGAGGAATGAGCAGTTCTTC
TRBV3-1/TRBV3-2,NA,TRBJ2-1,TRBD2,CASSQDLAGGSDEQFF,TGTGCCAGCAGCCAAGATTTAGCGGGGGGGAGTGATGAGCAGTTCTTC
TRBV5-8,NA,TRBJ1-1,TRBD1,CASSLDRGWDTEAFF,TGTGCCAGCAGCCTGGACAGGGGTTGGGACACTGAAGCTTTCTTT
TRBV6-5,NA,TRBJ2-7,NA,CASSYSTSFLEQYF,TGTGCCAGCAGTTACTCGACTAGTTTTTTGGAGCAGTACTTC
TRBV12-3/TRBV12-4,NA,TRBJ2-7,TRBD1,CASSPGTAHEQYF,TGTGCCAGCAGTCCAGGGACAGCTCACGAGCAGTACTTC
TRBV20-1,NA,TRBJ2-3,NA,CSASIADTQYF,TGCAGTGCTAGTATCGCAGATACGCAGTATTTT